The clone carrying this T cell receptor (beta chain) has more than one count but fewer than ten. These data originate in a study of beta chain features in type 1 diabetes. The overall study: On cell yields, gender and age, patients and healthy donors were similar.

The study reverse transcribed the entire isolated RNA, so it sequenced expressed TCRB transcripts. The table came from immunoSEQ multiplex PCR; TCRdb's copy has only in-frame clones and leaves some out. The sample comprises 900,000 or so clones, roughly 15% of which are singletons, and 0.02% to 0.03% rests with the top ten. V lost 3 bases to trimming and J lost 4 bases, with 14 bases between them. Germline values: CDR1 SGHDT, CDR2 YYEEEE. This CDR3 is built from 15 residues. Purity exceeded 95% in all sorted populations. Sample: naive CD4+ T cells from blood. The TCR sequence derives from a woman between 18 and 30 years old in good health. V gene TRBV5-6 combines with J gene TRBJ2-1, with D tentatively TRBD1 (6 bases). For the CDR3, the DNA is TGTGCCAGCAGCTCCGGACAGCTACTTTACAATGAGCAGTTCTTC. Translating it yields CASSSGQLLYNEQFF.